The 24 T cell receptor beta chains presented below share a single source sample, sequenced in a study of human T cells and chemical hapten exposure. MiXCR was run by TCRdb on the 5' RACE reads, yielding one entry per CDR3 protein. Of about 140,000 distinct CDR3 sequences detected, 3.5% to 5% appear once; the ten largest clones hold roughly 1.4%. The study extracted total RNA from unfractionated whole blood. Every receptor here comes from a female donor in good health.

This clonotype has ten or more counts. An end of the junction differs from the germline gene, which may be a read error. J is TRBJ2-1 and V is TRBV25-1; D possibly corresponds to TRBD1 (5 bases). Germline V gene lookup returns CDR1 MGHDK and CDR2 SYGVNS. The CDR3 has 17 residues. The CDR3 reads CASSEYKAGLIYNEQFF. In DNA form, the CDR3 reads TGTGCCAGCAGTGAATATAAAGCAGGGCTCATCTACAATGAACAGTTCTTC.

This clonotype was recorded at least ten times. V gene TRBV29-1 combines with J gene TRBJ1-4; D uncertain. Trimming left V 0 bases short and J 4 bases short, with 6 bases between. Looked up from germline, CDR1 is SQVTM and CDR2 is ANQGSEA. This CDR3 region has 13 residues. CDR3 DNA: TGCAGCGTTGAAGATCAGCGTAATGAAAAACTGTTTTTT. Translation gives CSVEDQRNEKLFF.

This clonotype was found a few times. The chain employs TRBV18 and TRBJ1-3; 12 nucleotides match TRBD1. CDR3 length: 16 residues. V was clipped by 3 bases and J by 3 bases; unmatched bases: 3. Per germline, CDR1 KGHSH and CDR2 LQKENI. The CDR3 bases are TGTGCCAGCTCACCCGGGACAGGGGGCCGTGGAAACACCATATATTTT. It specifies CASSPGTGGRGNTIYF.

V and J are TRBV28 and TRBJ1-1, with a weak D call TRBD1 (6 bases). The V and J ends lost 5 bases and 0 bases respectively, with 13 bases between them. Germline CDR1 is MDHEN and CDR2 is SYDVKM. The CDR3 runs to 15 residues. In nucleotides, the CDR3 is TGTGCCAGCAGTCGAAGACAGGTAGTGAACACTGAAGCTTTCTTT. It yields the protein CASSRRQVVNTEAFF.

This clonotype occurred many times. CDR3 nucleotides: TGTGCCAGCACCTCACCCCCCACCGGGGAGCTGTTTTTT. It yields the protein CASTSPPTGELFF. The chain combines TRBV12-3 or TRBV12-4 with TRBJ2-2; D uncertain. With 7 bases removed from V and 4 bases from J, the gap between germline ends came to 10 bases. The CDR3 is made up of 13 amino acids.

This clonotype was seen a handful of times. The J gene is TRBJ2-7, the V gene TRBV3-1; D perhaps matches TRBD1 (7 bases). Per germline, CDR1 LGHDT and CDR2 YNNKEL (reference sequence). Between the trimmed V and J ends, which lost 4 bases and 5 bases, there was a span of 18 bases. The CDR3 is 15 amino acids. The CDR3 loop reads CASSPFRGAADEQYF. The CDR3 bases are TGTGCCAGCAGCCCGTTCAGGGGGGCTGCCGACGAGCAGTACTTC.

This clonotype was counted ten times or more. The chain's CDR3 is CGASRQGRDTEAFF. CDR3 sequence (DNA): TGCGGAGCTTCTCGACAGGGAAGGGACACTGAAGCTTTCTTT. The chain has TRBV29-1 and TRBJ1-1, with 7 positions matching TRBD1. The CDR3 runs 14 residues. CDR1 and CDR2 from the germline V gene are SQVTM and ANQGSEA.

This clonotype was recorded many times. This chain connects TRBV7-2 to TRBJ2-1, with TRBD1 matching over 7 bases. Per the germline V gene, CDR1 is SGHTA and CDR2 is FQGNSA. The CDR3 runs to 15 residues. The J segment lost 0 bases and the V segment lost 4 bases, leaving 3 bases of the junction unmatched. In DNA, the CDR3 is TGTGCCAGCAGCTCCGGGACAGCCTCCTACAATGAGCAGTTCTTC. It translates to CASSSGTASYNEQFF.

In its sample, this clonotype was seen a few times. The V gene is TRBV7-2, the J gene TRBJ2-4, with a possible D match to TRBD1 (6 bases). Germline CDR1 reads SGHTA; CDR2 reads FQGNSA. The V end was cut by 1 base, the J end by 0 bases, with 16 bases between. This CDR3 is built from 18 residues. CDR3 residues: CASSLVPGHLLAKNIQYF. DNA of the CDR3: TGTGCCAGCAGCTTAGTCCCGGGACACCTTCTAGCCAAAAACATTCAGTACTTC.

This clonotype was detected ten times or more. This chain links TRBV28 with TRBJ1-1; weak D call: TRBD1 (5 bases). The CDR3 has 16 residues. The V end was cut by 4 bases, the J end by 1 base, with 16 bases between. Germline values: CDR1 MDHEN, CDR2 SYDVKM. CDR3 residues: CASSSTRPGGNTEAFF. The CDR3, as DNA: TGTGCCAGCAGTTCAACCCGGCCGGGGGGGAACACTGAAGCTTTCTTT.

This clonotype was counted many times. This chain connects TRBV20-1 to TRBJ1-6; maybe TRBD1 (5 bases). The CDR3 length is 15 residues. V lost 2 bases and J 2 bases, leaving 10 bases between the germline ends. The germline V gene encodes CDR1 DFQATT and CDR2 SNEGSKA (reference sequence). CDR3 loop: CSARTGGPYNSPLHF. The CDR3 bases are TGCAGTGCTAGAACGGGGGGACCCTATAATTCACCCCTCCACTTT.

This clonotype came up many times. The CDR3 DNA follows: TGCAGTCTTTTCGCGGGCTCTACGGACACTGAAGCTTTCTTT. Its protein is CSLFAGSTDTEAFF. The J gene is TRBJ1-1, the V gene TRBV20-1; no clear D gene. The CDR3 covers 14 residues. Per germline, CDR1 DFQATT and CDR2 SNEGSKA (reference sequence). V lost 8 bases and J lost 3, with 19 bases in between.

The J gene is TRBJ1-2, the V gene TRBV7-2; tentative D call: TRBD1 (5 bases). Germline V gene lookup returns CDR1 SGHTA and CDR2 FQGNSA. Trimming pared 3 bases from V and 3 bases from J, leaving 17 bases between. CDR3 length equals 16 residues. Here the CDR3 reads CASSLMDAGTYYGYTF. The DNA for the CDR3 is TGTGCCAGCAGCTTGATGGATGCCGGGACGTACTATGGCTACACCTTC.

In its sample, this clonotype was seen many times. The chain links TRBV28 to TRBJ2-7, with D possibly TRBD2 on 6 matching bases. Per germline, CDR1 MDHEN and CDR2 SYDVKM. The V and J ends lost 5 bases and 6 bases respectively, with 17 bases between them. There are 14 residues in the CDR3. The DNA of the CDR3 is TGTGCCAGCAGTCCGGGGACTGGTCCTACCGAGCAGTACTTC. Its translation: CASSPGTGPTEQYF.

This clonotype was seen repeatedly, ten times or more. This chain uses TRBV12-3 or TRBV12-4 with TRBJ1-1; D is perhaps TRBD1 (5 bases). The CDR3 has 12 amino acids. Trimming left V 6 bases short and J 8 bases short, with 13 bases between. In DNA form, the CDR3 reads TGTGCCAGCAGGCGAGACAGAGACGAAGCTTTCTTT. Protein: CASRRDRDEAFF.

This clonotype was counted many times. The chain recombines TRBV13 with TRBJ2-7, with 11 bases lining up with TRBD1. Trimming took 5 bases from V and 5 from J; bases not matched to a gene: 8. The CDR3 runs to 15 residues. Germline V lookup: CDR1 PRHDT, CDR2 FYEKMQ (reference sequence). The CDR3 DNA is TGTGCCAGCAGCCTAAGGACAGGGGGCGCGGACGAGCAGTACTTC. Its translation is CASSLRTGGADEQYF. Looking up the rest from reference TRBV13 and TRBJ2-7 gives the full variable domain: AAGVIQSPRHLIKEKRETATLKCYPIPRHDTVYWYQQGPGQDPQFLISFYEKMQSDKGSIPDRFSAQQFSDYHSELNMSSLELGDSALYFCASSLRTGGADEQYFGPGTRLTVT.

This clonotype was counted many times. The V and J genes are TRBV20-1 and TRBJ1-6, with TRBD1 matching over 7 bases. V gave up 0 bases and J gave up 2 bases; unmatched junction bases: 10. Germline lookup yields CDR1 DFQATT and CDR2 SNEGSKA (reference sequence). The CDR3 has 18 amino acids. CDR3 residues: CSARDTDRVLAYNSPLHF. The CDR3 DNA sequence: TGCAGTGCTAGAGATACTGACAGGGTTCTGGCCTATAATTCACCCCTCCACTTT.

By its share, this clonotype is medium-sized. This chain joins TRBV20-1 and TRBJ2-2; 9 bases are shared with TRBD1. The CDR3 consists of 16 residues. Germline V gene data show CDR1 as DFQATT and CDR2 as SNEGSKA (reference sequence). J was trimmed by 5 bases and V by 2 bases; bases with no gene match: 9. Written as DNA, the CDR3 is TGCAGTGCTAGATCTAAGGACAGGGGTGTAACCGGGGAGCTGTTTTTT. This encodes CSARSKDRGVTGELFF.

This clonotype appeared many times. V is TRBV20-1 and J is TRBJ2-1; a weak D match, TRBD2 (5 bases). The length of the CDR3 is 16 residues. The V gene lost 0 bases and the J gene lost 7 bases, with 19 bases spanning the gap. Germline loops: CDR1 DFQATT, CDR2 SNEGSKA (reference sequence). The CDR3 loop is CSARDMRAPGNNEQFF. CDR3 coding DNA: TGCAGTGCTAGAGATATGCGGGCTCCGGGTAATAATGAGCAGTTCTTC.

This clonotype appeared a single time. Possible read error: a much larger clone is one base away. The CDR3 region is CASRPAGDTVYNEQFF. The DNA for the CDR3 is TGTGCCAGCAGGCCAGCGGGGGACACCGTCTACAATGAGCAGTTCTTC. The chain employs TRBV6-2 or TRBV6-3 and TRBJ2-1, with 8 bases lining up with TRBD2. This CDR3 has 16 residues. Germline V gives CDR1 MNHEY, CDR2 SVGEGT. Trimming cost V 6 bases and J 3 bases; bases outside gene matches: 10.

This clonotype has at least ten counts. This chain joins TRBV5-1 and TRBJ2-5, with 13 bases aligning to TRBD2. Trimming took 5 bases from V and 0 from J; bases not matched to a gene: 4. The germline V gene has CDR1 SGHRS and CDR2 YFSETQ. The CDR3 has 16 amino acids. The CDR3 region has the DNA TGCGCCAGCAGGCATGGACTAGCGGGGGACCAAGAGACCCAGTACTTC. It translates to CASRHGLAGDQETQYF.

This clonotype was recorded at least ten times. The gene calls are TRBV3-1 and TRBJ2-1, with D possibly matching TRBD2 (5 bases). This CDR3 comprises 15 residues. Germline-derived CDR1 and CDR2 are LGHDT and YNNKEL (reference sequence). V lost 2 bases and J 8 bases, leaving 16 bases between the germline ends. DNA of the CDR3: TGTGCCAGCAGCCAACCCCGTGGGGTGAGGGATGAGCAGTTCTTC. It translates to CASSQPRGVRDEQFF.

This clonotype showed up many times. The genes are TRBV11-2 and TRBJ2-2, with 10 bases that match TRBD2. After removal of 3 bases from V and 5 bases from J, the junction contained 3 bases not matched to a gene. Germline V gives CDR1 SGHAT, CDR2 FQNNGV. The CDR3 has 15 residues. CDR3 sequence (DNA): TGTGCCAGCAGCTTTTATAGCGGGGGGACCGGGGAGCTGTTTTTT. Translation: CASSFYSGGTGELFF.

A remark on this clonotype: Possible read error: a much larger clone is one base away. It is unclear where the CDR3 begins or ends on the DNA, so no DNA is shown, and the CDR3 is as TCRdb lists it. The rearrangement joins TRBV21-1 to TRBJ2-3. TRBV21-1 is tagged as a pseudogene. Counting both end residues, the CDR3 totals 15 amino acids. The CDR3 loop is CASSKVGSGADTQYF.